These T cell receptor beta chains were read from a single sample in a study of T-cell reconstitution after alpha-beta-depleted transplantation in children. TCRdb reanalysed the PCR reads using MiXCR and keeps one entry per CDR3 protein. The sample lists about 150,000 distinct CDR3 sequences, roughly 8.8% occurring once. This specimen was PBMCs, mostly from graft donor cells, taken 180 days after TCRalphabeta/CD19-depleted stem cell transplant. Receptors were obtained from a female patient aged 2-9 years who had a stem cell transplant for congenital amegakaryocytic thrombocytopenia, so the T cells may come from the graft donor. Each CDR3 is given with its conserved first and last residue. A D gene is named only where the DNA matches it firmly.

>TRBV10-3|13|NA
CAIRGTQGEKLFF
>TRBV28|16|TRBD1
CASSAERTGTGYEQYF
>TRBV12-3/TRBV12-4|12|TRBD1
CASSKGTGGWYF
>TRBV4-1|18|TRBD1
CASSQHFGQGRYQETQYF
>TRBV27|15|TRBD2
CASKGLAGGTYEQYF
>TRBV11-2|15|NA
CASSLMGGADSPLHF
>TRBV19|16|NA
CASTHRDKQPYNEQFF
>TRBV27|15|NA
CASSLVRLMPYEQYF
>TRBV4-2|16|TRBD1
CASSQFSGTGLETQYF
>TRBV5-5|15|TRBD1
CASSLVPDRGREQYF
>TRBV2|15|TRBD2
CASSEKSGGPYEQYF
>TRBV7-9|14|TRBD1
CASSYGTEPNGYTF
>TRBV6-6|12|NA
CASSQIRVEQFF
>TRBV20-1|13|NA
CSARGPFGTEAFF
>TRBV7-8|17|NA
CASSAERPGQFQETQYF
>TRBV12-3/TRBV12-4|17|NA
CASSFSIGGYSNQPQHF
>TRBV7-2|13|NA
CASSLTDPTEAFF
>TRBV10-3|18|NA
CAISYPLTGPGTGDEQFF
>TRBV6-5|16|NA
CASSYSRKGGVRELFF
>TRBV4-2|16|NA
CASSQLDIGGSDEQFF
>TRBV6-1|14|TRBD2
CASRAGLVNYEQYF
>TRBV10-3|13|NA
CAINPGQNDEQFF